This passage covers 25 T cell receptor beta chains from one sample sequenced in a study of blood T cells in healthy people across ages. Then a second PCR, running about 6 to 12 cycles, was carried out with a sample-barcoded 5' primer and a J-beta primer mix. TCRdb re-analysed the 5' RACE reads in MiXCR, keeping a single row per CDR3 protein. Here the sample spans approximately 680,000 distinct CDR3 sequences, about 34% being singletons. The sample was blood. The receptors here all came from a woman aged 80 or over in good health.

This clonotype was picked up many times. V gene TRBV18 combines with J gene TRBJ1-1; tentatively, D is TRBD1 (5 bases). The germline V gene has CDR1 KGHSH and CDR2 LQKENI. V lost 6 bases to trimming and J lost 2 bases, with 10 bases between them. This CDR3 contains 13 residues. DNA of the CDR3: TGTGCCAGCTCTGGGGGGGTAAACACTGAAGCTTTCTTT. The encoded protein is CASSGGVNTEAFF. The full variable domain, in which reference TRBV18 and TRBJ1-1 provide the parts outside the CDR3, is NAGVMQNPRHLVRRRGQEARLRCSPMKGHSHVYWYRQLPEEGLKFMVYLQKENIIDESGMPKERFSAEFPKEGPSILRIQQVVRGDSAAYFCASSGGVNTEAFFGQGTRLTVV.

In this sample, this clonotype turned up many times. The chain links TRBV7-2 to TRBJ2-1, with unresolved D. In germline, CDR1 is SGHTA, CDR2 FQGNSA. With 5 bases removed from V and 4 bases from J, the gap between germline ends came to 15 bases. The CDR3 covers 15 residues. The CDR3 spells CASSGAYNFYNEQFF. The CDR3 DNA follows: TGTGCCAGCAGCGGTGCCTATAATTTTTACAATGAGCAGTTCTTC. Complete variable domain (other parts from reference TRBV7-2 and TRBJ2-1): GAGVSQSPSNKVTEKGKDVELRCDPISGHTALYWYRQSLGQGLEFLIYFQGNSAPDKSGLPSDRFSAERTGGSVSTLTIQRTQQEDSAVYLCASSGAYNFYNEQFFGPGTRLTVL.

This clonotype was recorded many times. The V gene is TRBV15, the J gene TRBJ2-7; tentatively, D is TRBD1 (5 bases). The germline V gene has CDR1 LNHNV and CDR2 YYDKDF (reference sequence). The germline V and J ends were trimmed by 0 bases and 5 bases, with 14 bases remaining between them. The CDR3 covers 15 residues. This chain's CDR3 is CATSRDLRQNNEQYF. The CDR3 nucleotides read TGTGCCACCAGCAGAGATCTGAGACAGAACAACGAGCAGTACTTC.

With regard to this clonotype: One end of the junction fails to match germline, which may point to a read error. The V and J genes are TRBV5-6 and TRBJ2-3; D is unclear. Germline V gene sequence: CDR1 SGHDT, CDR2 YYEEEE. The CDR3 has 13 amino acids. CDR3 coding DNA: TGTGCCAGCAGCTTGACCGGAACAGATGCGCAGTATTTT. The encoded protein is CASSLTGTDAQYF.

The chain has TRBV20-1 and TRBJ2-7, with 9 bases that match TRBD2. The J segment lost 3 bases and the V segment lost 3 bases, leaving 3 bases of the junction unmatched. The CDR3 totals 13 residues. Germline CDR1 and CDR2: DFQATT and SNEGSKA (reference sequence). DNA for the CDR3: TGCAGTGCTAGTCTAGCGGGGCACTACGAGCAGTACTTC. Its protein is CSASLAGHYEQYF.

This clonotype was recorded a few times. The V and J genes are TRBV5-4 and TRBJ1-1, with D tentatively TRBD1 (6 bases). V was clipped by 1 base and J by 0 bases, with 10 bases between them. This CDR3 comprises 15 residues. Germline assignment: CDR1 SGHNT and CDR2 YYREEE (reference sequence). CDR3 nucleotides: TGTGCCAGCAGCTTGATGGGGGGCATGAACACTGAAGCTTTCTTT. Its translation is CASSLMGGMNTEAFF.

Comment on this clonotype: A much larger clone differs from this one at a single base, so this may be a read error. CDR3 amino acids: CASSLGGPRQKLFF. The CDR3 DNA follows: TGTGCCAGCAGCCTTGGGGGACCTCGCCAAAAACTGTTTTTT. V is TRBV28 and J is TRBJ1-4; possibly TRBD1 for D (5 bases). Trimming took off 6 bases at V and 9 bases at J, with 17 bases between the two ends. Germline CDR1 reads MDHEN; CDR2 reads SYDVKM. This CDR3 region has 14 residues.

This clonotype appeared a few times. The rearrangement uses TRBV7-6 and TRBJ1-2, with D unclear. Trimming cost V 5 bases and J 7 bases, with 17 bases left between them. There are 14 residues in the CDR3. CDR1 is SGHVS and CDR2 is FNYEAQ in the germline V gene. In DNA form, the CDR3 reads TGTGCCAGCAGCCTGGAAGTAGGGTTTCGTGGCTACACCTTC. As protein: CASSLEVGFRGYTF.

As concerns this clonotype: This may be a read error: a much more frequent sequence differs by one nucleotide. Here the CDR3 DNA reads TGCAGTGCTATTCTCCTGGCTAGCGCGGTCTCCTACAATGAGCAGTACTTC. Translated, it gives CSAILLASAVSYNEQYF. The chain employs TRBV20-1 and TRBJ2-1; TRBD2 is a possible D gene (6 bases). TRBJ2-7 matches the DNA end more closely, so the J call is doubtful. CDR1 is DFQATT, CDR2 SNEGSKA, per germline (reference sequence). The CDR3 is 17 amino acids.

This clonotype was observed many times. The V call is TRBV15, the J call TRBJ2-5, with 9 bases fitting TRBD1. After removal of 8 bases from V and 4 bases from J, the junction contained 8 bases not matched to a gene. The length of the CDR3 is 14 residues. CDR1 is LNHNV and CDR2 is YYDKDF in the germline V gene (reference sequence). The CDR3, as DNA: TGTGCCACCCGACGGGACAGGGCTCGAGAGACCCAGTACTTC. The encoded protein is CATRRDRARETQYF.

The CDR3 loop is CASSLVVDYEQYF. CDR3 in DNA: TGTGCCAGCAGCTTAGTTGTTGACTATGAGCAGTACTTC. The chain has TRBV7-2 and TRBJ2-7, with a tentative D call TRBD2 (5 bases). V lost 1 base and J 7 bases, leaving 11 bases between the germline ends. This CDR3 spans 13 amino acids. CDR1 and CDR2 from the germline V gene are SGHTA and FQGNSA.

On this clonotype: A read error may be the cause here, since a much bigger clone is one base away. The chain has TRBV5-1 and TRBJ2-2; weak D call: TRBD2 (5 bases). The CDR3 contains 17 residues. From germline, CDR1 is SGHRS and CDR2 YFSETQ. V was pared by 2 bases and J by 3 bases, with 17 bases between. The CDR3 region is CASSFGVRGKDTGELFF. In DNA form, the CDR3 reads TGCGCCAGCAGCTTTGGGGTTCGGGGAAAAGACACCGGGGAGCTGTTTTTT.

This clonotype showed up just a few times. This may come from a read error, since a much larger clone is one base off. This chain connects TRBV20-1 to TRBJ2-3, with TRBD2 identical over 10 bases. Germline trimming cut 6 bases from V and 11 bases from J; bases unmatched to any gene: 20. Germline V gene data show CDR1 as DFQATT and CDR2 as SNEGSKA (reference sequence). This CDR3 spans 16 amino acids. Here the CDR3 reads CSARPIAGGSSVGQYF. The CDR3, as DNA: TGCAGTGCCAGGCCTATAGCGGGGGGCTCCAGTGTTGGGCAGTATTTT.

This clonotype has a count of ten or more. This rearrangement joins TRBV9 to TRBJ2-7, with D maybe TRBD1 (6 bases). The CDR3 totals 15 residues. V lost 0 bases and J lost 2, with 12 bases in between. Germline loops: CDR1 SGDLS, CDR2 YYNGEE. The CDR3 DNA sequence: TGTGCCAGCAGCGTAGGACAGGAAAAAACCTACGAGCAGTACTTC. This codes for CASSVGQEKTYEQYF.

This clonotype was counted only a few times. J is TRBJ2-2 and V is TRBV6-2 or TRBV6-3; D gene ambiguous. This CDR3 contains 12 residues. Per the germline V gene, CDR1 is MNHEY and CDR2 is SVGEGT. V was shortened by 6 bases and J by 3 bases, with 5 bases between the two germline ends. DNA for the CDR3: TGTGCCAGCAGACTCTACACCGGGGAGCTGTTTTTT. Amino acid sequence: CASRLYTGELFF.

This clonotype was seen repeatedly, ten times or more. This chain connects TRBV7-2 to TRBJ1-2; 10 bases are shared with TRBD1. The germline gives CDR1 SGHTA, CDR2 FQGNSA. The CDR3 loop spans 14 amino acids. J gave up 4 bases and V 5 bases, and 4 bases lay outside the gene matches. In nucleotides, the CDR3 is TGTGCCAGCAGCCCTGGACAGGGGGTCTATGGCTACACCTTC. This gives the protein CASSPGQGVYGYTF.

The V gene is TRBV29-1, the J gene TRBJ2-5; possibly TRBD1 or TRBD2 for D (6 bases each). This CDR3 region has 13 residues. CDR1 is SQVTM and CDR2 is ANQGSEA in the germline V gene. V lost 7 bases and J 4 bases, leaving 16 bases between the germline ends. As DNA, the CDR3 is TGCAGCGCGGACCCCGGGGGCCCAGAGACCCAGTACTTC. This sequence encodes CSADPGGPETQYF.

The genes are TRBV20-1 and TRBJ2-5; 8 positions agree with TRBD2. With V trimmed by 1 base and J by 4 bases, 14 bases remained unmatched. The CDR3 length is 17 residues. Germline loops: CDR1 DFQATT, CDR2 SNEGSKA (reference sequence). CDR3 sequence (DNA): TGCAGTGCTAGAGTAGCTGGGCTAGCGGGCCCGGGAGAGACCCAGTACTTC. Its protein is CSARVAGLAGPGETQYF.

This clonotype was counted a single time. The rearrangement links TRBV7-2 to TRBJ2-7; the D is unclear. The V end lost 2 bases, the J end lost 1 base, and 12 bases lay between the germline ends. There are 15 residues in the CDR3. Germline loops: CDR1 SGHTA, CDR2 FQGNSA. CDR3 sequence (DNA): TGTGCCAGCAGCTTACCCCGTGCACTGTCCTACGAGCAGTACTTC. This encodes CASSLPRALSYEQYF.

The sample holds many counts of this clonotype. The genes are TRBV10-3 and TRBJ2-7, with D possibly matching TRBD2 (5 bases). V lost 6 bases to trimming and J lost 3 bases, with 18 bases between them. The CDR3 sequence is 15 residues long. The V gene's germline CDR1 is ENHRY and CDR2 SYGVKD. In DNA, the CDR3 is TGTGCCATCAGGGCCGGGGAAGTGTTGGGCTACGAGCAGTACTTC. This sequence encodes CAIRAGEVLGYEQYF.

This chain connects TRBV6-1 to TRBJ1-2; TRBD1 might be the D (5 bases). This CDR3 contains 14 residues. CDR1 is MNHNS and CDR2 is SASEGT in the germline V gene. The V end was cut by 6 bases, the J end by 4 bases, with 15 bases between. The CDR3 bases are TGTGCCAGCAGAGGGGACGGAACCCTCTATGGCTACACCTTC. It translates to CASRGDGTLYGYTF.

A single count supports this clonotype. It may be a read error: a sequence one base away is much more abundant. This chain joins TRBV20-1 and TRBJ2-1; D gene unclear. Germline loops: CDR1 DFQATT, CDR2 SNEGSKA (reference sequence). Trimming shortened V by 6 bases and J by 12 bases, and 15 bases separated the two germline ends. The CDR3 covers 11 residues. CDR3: CSAQNGLWQFF. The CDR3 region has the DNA TGCAGTGCCCAGAACGGGCTTTGGCAGTTCTTC.

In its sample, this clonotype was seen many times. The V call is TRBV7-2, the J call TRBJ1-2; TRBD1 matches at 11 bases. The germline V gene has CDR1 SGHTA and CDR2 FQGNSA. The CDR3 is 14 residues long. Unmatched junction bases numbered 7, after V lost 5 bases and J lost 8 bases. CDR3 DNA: TGTGCCAGCAGCCGCCGGGACAGGGGGAACGGCTACACCTTC. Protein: CASSRRDRGNGYTF.

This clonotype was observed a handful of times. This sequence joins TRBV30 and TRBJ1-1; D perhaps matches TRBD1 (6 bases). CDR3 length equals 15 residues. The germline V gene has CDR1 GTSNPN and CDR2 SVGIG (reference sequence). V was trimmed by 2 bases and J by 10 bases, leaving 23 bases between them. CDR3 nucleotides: TGTGCCTGGAGTACGAGCGGGGGCGCTAGGCGGTCAGCTTTCTTT. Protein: CAWSTSGGARRSAFF. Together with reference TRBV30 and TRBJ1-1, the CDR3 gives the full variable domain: SQTIHQWPATLVQPVGSPLSLECTVEGTSNPNLYWYRQAAGRGLQLLFYSVGIGQISSEVPQNLSASRPQDRQFILSSKKLLLSDSGFYLCAWSTSGGARRSAFFGQGTRLTVV.

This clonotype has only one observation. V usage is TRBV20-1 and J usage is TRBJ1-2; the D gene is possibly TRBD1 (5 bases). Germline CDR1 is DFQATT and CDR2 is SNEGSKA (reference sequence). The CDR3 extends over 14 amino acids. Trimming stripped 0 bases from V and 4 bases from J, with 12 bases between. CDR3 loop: CSARDLAGSYGYTF. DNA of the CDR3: TGCAGTGCTAGAGATCTGGCAGGGTCCTATGGCTACACCTTC.